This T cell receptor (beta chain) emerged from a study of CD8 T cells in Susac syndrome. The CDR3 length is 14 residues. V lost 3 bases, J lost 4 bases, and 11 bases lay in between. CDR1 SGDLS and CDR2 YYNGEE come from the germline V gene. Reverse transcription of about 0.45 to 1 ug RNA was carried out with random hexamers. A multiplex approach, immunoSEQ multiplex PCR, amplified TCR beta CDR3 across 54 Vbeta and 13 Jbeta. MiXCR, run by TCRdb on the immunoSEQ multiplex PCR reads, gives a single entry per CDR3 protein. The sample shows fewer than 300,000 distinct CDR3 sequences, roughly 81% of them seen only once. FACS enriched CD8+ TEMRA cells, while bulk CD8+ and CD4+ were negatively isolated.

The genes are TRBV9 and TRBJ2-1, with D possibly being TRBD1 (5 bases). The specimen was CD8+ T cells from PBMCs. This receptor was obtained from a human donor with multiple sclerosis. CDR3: CASSGLTVYNEQFF. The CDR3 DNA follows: TGTGCCAGCAGCGGCCTGACAGTTTACAATGAGCAGTTCTTC.